This T cell receptor beta chain was obtained from a study of blood T cell repertoires in COVID-19 (dated by TCRdb to about 2020). About the study as a whole: The collaborator samples originated in the United States, Italy and Spain and spanned the acute and convalescent phases of COVID-19. The prospective study material was composed of cDNA or gDNA derived from T cells, B-cell-depleted T cells, or PBMCs. Deeply sampled blood TCRbeta repertoires from subjects exposed to, actively infected with, or recovered from COVID-19 were included in the dataset. A de-identified subject ID, COVID-19 status, age in years and sex were almost always included in the sample metadata. The samples were drawn from two sources: the first 160 participants of the ongoing ImmuneRACE study, and 1,200 or so subjects contributed by 6 global collaborators. Where available, HLA class I and class II types were obtained from metadata supplied by the sample provider rather than from assay-based typing. The repertoires were released in a freely available public database meant as a resource for research on the immune response to SARS-CoV-2. General conclusions and limits of the study: How much clinical and demographic metadata was included differed by source and by participant, and the metadata was provided uncurated.

One collaborating source in Seattle enrolled patients during active infection and followed them longitudinally through the course of disease. Whole blood was collected in K2EDTA tubes by collaborating institutions according to the institutions' own protocols. Collaborator samples were shipped for TCRbeta analysis as frozen whole blood, isolated PBMCs, or DNA extracted from either sample type. The immunoSEQ Assay, a bias-controlled multiplex PCR, was used to amplify TCRbeta CDR3 regions from genomic DNA. The authors' pipeline ran thus. Nucleated cell counts per sample were estimated from amplification of reference gene primers within the assay. Sequence reads were collapsed and filtered to measure the absolute abundance of every unique TCRbeta CDR3 rearrangement. For each sample, productive Simpson clonality was calculated as the square root of Simpson's diversity index across productive rearrangements. Imported from immuneACCESS, the table was reduced by TCRdb to in-frame sequences with V and J called. These copies leave out some clones; in studies compared against another copy, an unresolved V gene accounts for under half, and the cause of the remainder is not known. From that table come the V and J calls and clone size; the DNA was used to work out D and trimming. A total of hundreds of thousands of clones appear in this sample, 90% of them only once. The ten largest clones represent under 1.1% of the sample.

Counted from cysteine to phenylalanine, this CDR3 has 21 amino acids. The sequence is cut down to CDR3 DNA, 63 bases in frame from base 1. Trimmed from V: 4 bases; trimmed from J: 2 bases; junction bases lacking a gene match: 17. Based on the germline V gene (reference sequence), the CDR1 and CDR2 sequences are MNHEY and SMNVEV. Notes on this clone: The clone's antigen remains unknown. Base qualities are missing; no much larger clone stands one base away.

The chain links TRBV27 with TRBJ2-3, and 14 bases in between align with TRBD2. Specimen: peripheral blood. This receptor was taken from a middle-aged woman with COVID-19, enrolled during active disease. The DNA reads as follows: TGTGCCAGCAGTTCGCCCCCGCTCGGACTAGCGGGAGGACCTAACACAGATACGCAGTATTTT. It is translated as CASSSPPLGLAGGPNTDTQYF.